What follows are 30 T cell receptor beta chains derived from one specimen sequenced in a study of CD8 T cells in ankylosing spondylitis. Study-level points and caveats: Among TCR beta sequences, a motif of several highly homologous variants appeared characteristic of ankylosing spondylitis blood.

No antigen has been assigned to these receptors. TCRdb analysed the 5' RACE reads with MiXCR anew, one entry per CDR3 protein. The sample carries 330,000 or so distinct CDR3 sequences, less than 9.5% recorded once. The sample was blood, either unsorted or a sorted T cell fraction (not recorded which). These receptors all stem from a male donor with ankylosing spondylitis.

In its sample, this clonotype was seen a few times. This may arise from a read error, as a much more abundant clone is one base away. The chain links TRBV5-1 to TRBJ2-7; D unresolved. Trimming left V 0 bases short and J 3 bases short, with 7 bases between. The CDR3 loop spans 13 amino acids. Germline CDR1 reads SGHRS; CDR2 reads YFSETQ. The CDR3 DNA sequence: TGCGCCAGCAGCTTGGCTCAGAACTACGAGCAGTACTTC. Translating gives CASSLAQNYEQYF.

The CDR3 protein is CASSPLAGAMYEQYF. The CDR3 nucleotides are TGTGCCAGCAGCCCGTTAGCGGGAGCCATGTACGAGCAGTACTTC. The J gene is TRBJ2-7, the V gene TRBV7-3, with TRBD2 matching over 9 bases. V was pared by 5 bases and J by 4 bases, with 9 bases of the junction left unmatched. The CDR3 runs 15 residues. CDR1 SGHTA and CDR2 FQGTGA come from the germline V gene.

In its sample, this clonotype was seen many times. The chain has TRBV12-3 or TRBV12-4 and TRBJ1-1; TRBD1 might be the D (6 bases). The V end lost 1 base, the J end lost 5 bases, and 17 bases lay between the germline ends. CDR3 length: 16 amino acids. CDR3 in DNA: TGTGCCAGCAGTTTAGGGGGAACAGGGAAGGGGACTGAAGCTTTCTTT. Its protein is CASSLGGTGKGTEAFF.

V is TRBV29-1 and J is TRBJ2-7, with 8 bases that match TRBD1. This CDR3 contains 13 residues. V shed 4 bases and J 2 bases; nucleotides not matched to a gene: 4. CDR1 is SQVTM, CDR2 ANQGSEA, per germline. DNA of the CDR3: TGCAGCGTTGGGGGGACAGGAACCTACGAGCAGTACTTC. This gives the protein CSVGGTGTYEQYF.

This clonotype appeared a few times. The CDR3 region has the DNA TGTGCCAGCAGCCAAGCTAGCGGTACCTACGAGCAGTACTTC. Translated: CASSQASGTYEQYF. The V call is TRBV4-2, the J call TRBJ2-7; the match to TRBD2 covers 7 bases. Unmatched junction bases numbered 2, after V lost 1 base and J lost 2 bases. The length of the CDR3 is 14 residues. The germline V gene has CDR1 LGHNA and CDR2 YNFKEQ.

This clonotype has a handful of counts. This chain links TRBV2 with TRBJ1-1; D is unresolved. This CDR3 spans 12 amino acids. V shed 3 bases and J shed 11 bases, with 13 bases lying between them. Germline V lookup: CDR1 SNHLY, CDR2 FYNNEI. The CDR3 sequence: CASSDRVRWAFF. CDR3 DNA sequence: TGTGCCAGCAGTGATCGGGTTCGGTGGGCTTTCTTT.

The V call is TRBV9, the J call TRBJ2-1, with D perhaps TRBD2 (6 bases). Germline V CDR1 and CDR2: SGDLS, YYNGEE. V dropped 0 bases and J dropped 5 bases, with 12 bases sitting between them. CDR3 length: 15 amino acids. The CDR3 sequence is CASSVEGGGNNEQFF. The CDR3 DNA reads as TGTGCCAGCAGCGTAGAGGGTGGCGGGAACAATGAGCAGTTCTTC.

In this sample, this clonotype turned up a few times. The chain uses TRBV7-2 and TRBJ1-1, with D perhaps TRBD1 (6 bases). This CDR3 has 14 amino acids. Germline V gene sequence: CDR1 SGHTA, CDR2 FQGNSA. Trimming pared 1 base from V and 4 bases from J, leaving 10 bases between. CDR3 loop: CASSLVGQRTEAFF. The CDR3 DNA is TGTGCCAGCAGCTTAGTGGGACAACGCACTGAAGCTTTCTTT.

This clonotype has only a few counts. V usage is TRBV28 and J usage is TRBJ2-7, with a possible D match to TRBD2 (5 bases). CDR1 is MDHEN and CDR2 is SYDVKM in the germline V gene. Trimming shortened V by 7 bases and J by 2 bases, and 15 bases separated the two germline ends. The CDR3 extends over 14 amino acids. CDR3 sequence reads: CASTPAGAAYEQYF. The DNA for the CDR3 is TGTGCCAGCACCCCGGCGGGCGCAGCCTACGAGCAGTACTTC. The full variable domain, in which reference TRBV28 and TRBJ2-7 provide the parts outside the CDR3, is DVKVTQSSRYLVKRTGEKVFLECVQDMDHENMFWYRQDPGLGLRLIYFSYDVKMKEKGDIPEGYSVSREKKERFSLILESASTNQTSMYLCASTPAGAAYEQYFGPGTRLTVT.

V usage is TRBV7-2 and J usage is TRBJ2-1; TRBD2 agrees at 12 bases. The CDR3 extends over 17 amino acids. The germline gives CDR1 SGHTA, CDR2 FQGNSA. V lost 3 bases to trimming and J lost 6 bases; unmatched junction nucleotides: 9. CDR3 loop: CASSFALLAGGGNEQFF. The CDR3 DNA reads TGTGCCAGCAGCTTCGCCCTTCTAGCGGGAGGGGGCAATGAGCAGTTCTTC.

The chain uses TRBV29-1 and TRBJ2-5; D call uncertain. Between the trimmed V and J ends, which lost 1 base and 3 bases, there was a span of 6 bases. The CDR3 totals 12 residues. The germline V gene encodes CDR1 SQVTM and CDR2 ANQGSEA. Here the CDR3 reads CSVEGPEETQYF. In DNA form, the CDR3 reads TGCAGCGTTGAAGGTCCAGAAGAGACCCAGTACTTC. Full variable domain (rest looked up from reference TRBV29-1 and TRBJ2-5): SAVISQKPSRDICQRGTSLTIQCQVDSQVTMMFWYRQQPGQSLTLIATANQGSEATYESGFVIDKFPISRPNLTFSTLTVSNMSPEDSSIYLCSVEGPEETQYFGPGTRLLVL.

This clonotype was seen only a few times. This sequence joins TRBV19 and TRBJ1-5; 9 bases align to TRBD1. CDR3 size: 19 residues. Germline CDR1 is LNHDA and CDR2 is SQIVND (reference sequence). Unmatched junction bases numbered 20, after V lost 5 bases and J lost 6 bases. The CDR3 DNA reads TGTGCCAGTAGTTCACCCAAGGGACAGGGAAGGTCCCGGGGTCAGCCCCAGCATTTT. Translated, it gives CASSSPKGQGRSRGQPQHF.

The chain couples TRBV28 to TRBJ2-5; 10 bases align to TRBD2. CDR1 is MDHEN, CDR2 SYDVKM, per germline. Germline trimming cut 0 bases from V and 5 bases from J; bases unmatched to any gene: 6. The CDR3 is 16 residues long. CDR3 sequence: CASSLWLAGVFETQYF. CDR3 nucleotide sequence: TGTGCCAGCAGTTTATGGCTAGCGGGAGTTTTTGAGACCCAGTACTTC.

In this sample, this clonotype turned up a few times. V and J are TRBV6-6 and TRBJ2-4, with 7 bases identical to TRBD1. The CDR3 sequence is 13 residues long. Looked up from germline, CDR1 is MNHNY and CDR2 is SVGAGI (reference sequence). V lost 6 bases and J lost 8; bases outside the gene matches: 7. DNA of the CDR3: TGTGCCAGCAGCAAAGACAGGGATGACATTCAGTACTTC. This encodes CASSKDRDDIQYF.

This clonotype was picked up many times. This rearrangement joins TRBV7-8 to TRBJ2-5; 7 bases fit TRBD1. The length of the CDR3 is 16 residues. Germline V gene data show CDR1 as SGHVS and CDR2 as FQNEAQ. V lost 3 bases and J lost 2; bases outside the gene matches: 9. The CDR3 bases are TGTGCCAGCAGCTTCCACAGGGGCTACAATCAAGAGACCCAGTACTTC. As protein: CASSFHRGYNQETQYF.

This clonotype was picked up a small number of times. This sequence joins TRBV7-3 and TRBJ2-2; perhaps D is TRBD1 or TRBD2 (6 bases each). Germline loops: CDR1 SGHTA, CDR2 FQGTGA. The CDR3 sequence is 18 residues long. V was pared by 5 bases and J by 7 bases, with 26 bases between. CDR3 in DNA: TGTGCCAGCAGCCGTAATGCCCCCGGAGGGGGGCAAGACGGGGAGCTGTTTTTT. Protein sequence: CASSRNAPGGGQDGELFF.

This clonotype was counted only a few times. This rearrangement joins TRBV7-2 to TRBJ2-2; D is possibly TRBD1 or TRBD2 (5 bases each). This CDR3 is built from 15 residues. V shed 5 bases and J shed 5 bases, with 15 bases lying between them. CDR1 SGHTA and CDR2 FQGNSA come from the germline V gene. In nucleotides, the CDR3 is TGTGCCAGCAGCCTGGGACCCGGGTGGACCGGGGAGCTGTTTTTT. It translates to CASSLGPGWTGELFF.

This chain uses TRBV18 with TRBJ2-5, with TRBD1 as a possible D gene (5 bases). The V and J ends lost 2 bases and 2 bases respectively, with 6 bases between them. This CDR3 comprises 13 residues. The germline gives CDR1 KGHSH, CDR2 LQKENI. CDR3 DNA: TGTGCCAGCTCACCAAACAGGCAAGAGACCCAGTACTTC. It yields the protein CASSPNRQETQYF.

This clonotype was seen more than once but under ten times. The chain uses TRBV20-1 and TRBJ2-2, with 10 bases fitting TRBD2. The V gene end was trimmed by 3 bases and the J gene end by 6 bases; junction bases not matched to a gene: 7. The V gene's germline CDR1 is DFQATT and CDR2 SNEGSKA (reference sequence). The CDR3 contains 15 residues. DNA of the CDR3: TGCAGTGCTAGGACGCTAGCGGGAGAGCCCGGGGAGCTGTTTTTT. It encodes CSARTLAGEPGELFF.

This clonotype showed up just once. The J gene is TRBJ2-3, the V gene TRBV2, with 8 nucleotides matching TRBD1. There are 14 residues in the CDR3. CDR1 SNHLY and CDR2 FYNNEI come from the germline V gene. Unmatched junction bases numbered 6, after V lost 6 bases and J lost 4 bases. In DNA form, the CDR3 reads TGTGCCAGCAGAGTGGACAGGGCCGCAGATACGCAGTATTTT. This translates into CASRVDRAADTQYF.

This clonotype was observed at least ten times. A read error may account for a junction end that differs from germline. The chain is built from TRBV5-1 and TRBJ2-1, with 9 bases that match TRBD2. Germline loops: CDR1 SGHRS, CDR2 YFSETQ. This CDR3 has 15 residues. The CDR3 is CASSLDSGSYNEQFF. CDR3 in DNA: TGTGCCAGCAGTTTAGATAGCGGGAGCTACAATGAGCAGTTCTTC. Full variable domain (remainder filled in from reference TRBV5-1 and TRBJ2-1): KAGVTQTPRYLIKTRGQQVTLSCSPISGHRSVSWYQQTPGQGLQFLFEYFSETQRNKGNFPGRFSGRQFSNSRSEMNVSTLELGDSALYLCASSLDSGSYNEQFFGPGTRLTVL.

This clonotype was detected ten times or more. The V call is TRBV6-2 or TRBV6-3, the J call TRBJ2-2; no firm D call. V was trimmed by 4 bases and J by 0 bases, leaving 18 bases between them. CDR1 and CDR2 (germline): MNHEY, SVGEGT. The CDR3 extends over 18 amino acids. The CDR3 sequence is CASSSRRERRSNTGELFF. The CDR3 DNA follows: TGTGCCAGCAGTTCGCGTAGAGAGCGCCGTTCGAACACCGGGGAGCTGTTTTTT.

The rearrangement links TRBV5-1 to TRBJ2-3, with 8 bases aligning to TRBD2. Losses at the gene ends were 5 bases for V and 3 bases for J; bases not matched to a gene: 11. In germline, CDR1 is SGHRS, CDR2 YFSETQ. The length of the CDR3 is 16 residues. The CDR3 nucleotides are TGCGCCAGCAGGACCGGAGCGGGAGTTCTAACAGATACGCAGTATTTT. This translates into CASRTGAGVLTDTQYF.

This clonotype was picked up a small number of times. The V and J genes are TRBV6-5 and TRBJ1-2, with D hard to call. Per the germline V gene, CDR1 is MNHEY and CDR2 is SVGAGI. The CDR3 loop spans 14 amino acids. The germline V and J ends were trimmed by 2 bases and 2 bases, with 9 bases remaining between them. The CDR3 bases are TGTGCCAGCAGTTACGAGAGCAGCAACTATGGCTACACCTTC. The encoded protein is CASSYESSNYGYTF.

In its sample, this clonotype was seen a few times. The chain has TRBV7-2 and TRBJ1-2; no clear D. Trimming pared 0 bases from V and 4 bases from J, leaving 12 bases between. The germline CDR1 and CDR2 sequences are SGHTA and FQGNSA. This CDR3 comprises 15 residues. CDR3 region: CASSLARGGSYGYTF. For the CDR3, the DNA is TGTGCCAGCAGCTTAGCGCGTGGCGGCTCCTATGGCTACACCTTC. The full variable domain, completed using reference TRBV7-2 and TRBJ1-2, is GAGVSQSPSNKVTEKGKDVELRCDPISGHTALYWYRQSLGQGLEFLIYFQGNSAPDKSGLPSDRFSAERTGGSVSTLTIQRTQQEDSAVYLCASSLARGGSYGYTFGSGTRLTVV.

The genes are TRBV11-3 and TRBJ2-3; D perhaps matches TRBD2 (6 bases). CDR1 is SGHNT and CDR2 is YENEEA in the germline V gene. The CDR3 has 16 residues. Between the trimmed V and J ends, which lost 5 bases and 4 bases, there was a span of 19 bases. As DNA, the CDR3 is TGTGCCAGCAGCCCCCGAGGGACGGGAGTATCAGATACGCAGTATTTT. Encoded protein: CASSPRGTGVSDTQYF. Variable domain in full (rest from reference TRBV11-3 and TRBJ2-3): EAGVVQSPRYKIIEKKQPVAFWCNPISGHNTLYWYLQNLGQGPELLIRYENEEAVDDSQLPKDRFSAERLKGVDSTLKIQPAELGDSAVYLCASSPRGTGVSDTQYFGPGTRLTVL.

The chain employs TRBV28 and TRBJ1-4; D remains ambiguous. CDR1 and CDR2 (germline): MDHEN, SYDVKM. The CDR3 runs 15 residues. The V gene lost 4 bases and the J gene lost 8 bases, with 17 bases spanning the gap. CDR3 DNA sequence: TGTGCCAGCAGTTCCCCGGGAGGTAATGGAGAAAAACTGTTTTTT. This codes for CASSSPGGNGEKLFF. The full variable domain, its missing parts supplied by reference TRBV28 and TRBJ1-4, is DVKVTQSSRYLVKRTGEKVFLECVQDMDHENMFWYRQDPGLGLRLIYFSYDVKMKEKGDIPEGYSVSREKKERFSLILESASTNQTSMYLCASSSPGGNGEKLFFGSGTQLSVL.

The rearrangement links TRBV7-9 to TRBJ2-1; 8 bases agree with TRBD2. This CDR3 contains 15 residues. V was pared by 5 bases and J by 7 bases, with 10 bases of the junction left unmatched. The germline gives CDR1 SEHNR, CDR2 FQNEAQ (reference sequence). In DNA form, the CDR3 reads TGTGCCAGCAGCCCACGGACTAGCCGGGTGAATGAGCAGTTCTTC. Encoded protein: CASSPRTSRVNEQFF.

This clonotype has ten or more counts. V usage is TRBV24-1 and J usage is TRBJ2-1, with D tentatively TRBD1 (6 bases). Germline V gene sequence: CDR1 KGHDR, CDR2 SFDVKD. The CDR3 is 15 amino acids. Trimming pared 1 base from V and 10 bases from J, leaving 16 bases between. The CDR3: CATSDFRDTLGEQFF. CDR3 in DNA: TGTGCCACCAGTGATTTCCGGGACACCTTAGGAGAGCAGTTCTTC.

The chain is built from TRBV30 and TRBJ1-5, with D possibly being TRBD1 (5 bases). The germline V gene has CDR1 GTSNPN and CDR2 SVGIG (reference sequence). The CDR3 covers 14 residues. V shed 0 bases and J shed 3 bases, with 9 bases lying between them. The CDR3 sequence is CAWSVWGDNQPQHF. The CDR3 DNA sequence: TGTGCCTGGAGTGTATGGGGGGACAATCAGCCCCAGCATTTT.